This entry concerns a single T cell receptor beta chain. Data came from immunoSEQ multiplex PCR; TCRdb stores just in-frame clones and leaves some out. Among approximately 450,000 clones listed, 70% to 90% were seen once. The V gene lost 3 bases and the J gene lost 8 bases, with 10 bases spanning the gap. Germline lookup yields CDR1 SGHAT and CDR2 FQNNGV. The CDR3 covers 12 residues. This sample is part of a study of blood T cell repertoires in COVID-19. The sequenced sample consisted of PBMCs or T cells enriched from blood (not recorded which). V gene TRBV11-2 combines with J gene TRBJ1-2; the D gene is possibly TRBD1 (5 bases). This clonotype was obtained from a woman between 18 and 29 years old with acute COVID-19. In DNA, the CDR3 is TGTGCCAGCAGCTTTCGGGGGAAGGGCTACACCTTC. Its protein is CASSFRGKGYTF.